This passage covers 3 T cell receptor beta chains from one sample sequenced in a study of Ad26.COV2.S vaccination and SARS-CoV-2 variants. Here immunoSEQ multiplex PCR was the method, and the copy in TCRdb shows in-frame clones only, minus some. The table records some 640,000 clones, 80% to 90% of them present only once. The treatment is: roughly 18 received Ad26.COV2.S at low or high dose, single or two shots; about 5 received placebo; per-sample allocation not given. Day 63 after the first injection of vaccine or placebo was the sampling time. The sample here was peripheral blood, taken in a trial of Ad26.COV2.S vaccine versus placebo. The receptor set was obtained from a person between 18 and 59 years old who received the Ad26.COV2.S COVID-19 vaccine or a placebo.

V gene TRBV4-1 combines with J gene TRBJ2-7, with TRBD2 matching 8 bases. Germline loops: CDR1 MGHRA, CDR2 YSYEKL. Losses at the gene ends were 2 bases for V and 3 bases for J; bases not matched to a gene: 3. This CDR3 has 14 residues. In DNA form, the CDR3 reads TGCGCCAGCAGCCAAACGGGACTAGTCTACGAGCAGTACTTC. Encoded protein: CASSQTGLVYEQYF.

V usage is TRBV7-6 and J usage is TRBJ2-1, with 9 bases matching TRBD2. Germline assignment: CDR1 SGHVS and CDR2 FNYEAQ. This CDR3 contains 16 residues. V lost 1 base to trimming and J lost 0 bases; unmatched junction nucleotides: 1. CDR3 amino acids: CASSLEAGGSYNEQFF. For the CDR3, the DNA is TGTGCCAGCAGCTTAGAAGCGGGAGGCTCCTACAATGAGCAGTTCTTC.

The chain employs TRBV5-4 and TRBJ1-1; no reliable D call. Trimming took 4 bases from V and 0 from J, leaving 13 bases between them. This CDR3 spans 15 amino acids. CDR1 and CDR2 from the germline V gene are SGHNT and YYREEE (reference sequence). The DNA of the CDR3 is TGTGCCAGCAGCCCCCTTGGGTGGATGAACACTGAAGCTTTCTTT. The encoded protein is CASSPLGWMNTEAFF.